Sequencing of this TCR beta chain was carried out in a study of human T cells and chemical hapten exposure. The CDR3 length is 14 residues. The V gene's germline CDR1 is SGHTA and CDR2 FQGNSA. The V end lost 5 bases, the J end lost 1 base, and 6 bases lay between the germline ends. Time point here: patch test 1, 2 weeks after DPC sensitization. Treatment meaning: therapeutic diphenylcyclopropenone sensitization with weekly scalp DPC. One entry per CDR3 protein, called by TCRdb with MiXCR from the RACE reads. Altogether some 350,000 distinct CDR3 sequences are present, approximately 6.9% being singletons, with the ten largest covering 8.4%.

Sequences were derived from whole blood, sampled in connection with sensitization to the hapten diphenylcyclopropenone (DPC). This TCR came from a woman aged 18 to 35 with alopecia areata. Some clones in this sample may be carry-over from other donors' samples. The chain recombines TRBV7-2 with TRBJ1-6; no reliable D call. CDR3 in amino acids: CASSAGSYNSPLHF. In DNA, the CDR3 is TGTGCCAGCAGCGCGGGGTCCTATAATTCACCCCTCCACTTT.